These 24 T cell receptor beta chains came from one sample sequenced in a study of T cells in Graves' hyperthyroidism and ophthalmopathy. Amplification targeted TCR beta CDR3 regions from RNA transcripts. A set of HTBI primers served as the primers for a first-round RT-PCR of the TCR CDR3. From the multiplex PCR reads, TCRdb called clonotypes with MiXCR, one entry per CDR3 protein. The sample has about 420,000 distinct CDR3 sequences; 15% to 19% are singletons. The sequencing sample was made of blood. These receptors came from a woman aged 18 to 35 with Graves' hyperthyroidism.

There are many counts of this clonotype. The rearrangement uses TRBV2 and TRBJ2-7; 10 bases are shared with TRBD2. The CDR3 is 15 residues long. Unmatched junction bases numbered 8, after V lost 7 bases and J lost 2 bases. The germline V gene has CDR1 SNHLY and CDR2 FYNNEI. CDR3 sequence (DNA): TGTGCCAGCACCTACTGGACTAGCGGTACCTACGAGCAGTACTTC. Protein sequence: CASTYWTSGTYEQYF.

This clonotype was recorded at least ten times. The chain couples TRBV3-1 to TRBJ2-1; 8 bases map to TRBD2. The CDR3 runs 16 residues. Germline V gene sequence: CDR1 LGHDT, CDR2 YNNKEL (reference sequence). V lost 0 bases and J lost 6; bases outside the gene matches: 7. The CDR3: CASSQDLAGLSNEQFF. CDR3 nucleotides: TGTGCCAGCAGCCAAGATTTAGCGGGGCTCTCCAATGAGCAGTTCTTC.

This clonotype was seen only a few times. This may arise from a read error, as a much more abundant clone is one base away. In DNA form, the CDR3 reads TGTGCCACCAGCCTACTAGGCGGGAAAACCGGGGAGCTGTTTTTT. This translates into CATSLLGGKTGELFF. The chain carries TRBV6-1 and TRBJ2-2, with D perhaps TRBD2 (6 bases). In germline, CDR1 is MNHNS, CDR2 SASEGT. This CDR3 is built from 15 residues. Trimming took 10 bases from V and 5 from J, leaving 20 bases between them.

This clonotype was seen only a few times. One base away lies a much larger clone, so this may be a sequencing read error. This is likely a read error, given that the CDR3 carries no conserved phenylalanine or tryptophan at its end. The V and J genes are TRBV7-8 and TRBJ2-3, with D perhaps matching TRBD2 (5 bases). CDR1 SGHVS and CDR2 FQNEAQ come from the germline V gene. The ends were cut back, 5 bases at V and 4 bases at J, with 10 bases in the middle. This CDR3 contains 13 residues. The DNA of the CDR3 is TGTGCCAGCAGCCCTGAGGGAGCAGATACGCAGTATTCT. The encoded protein is CASSPEGADTQYS.

This clonotype has at least ten counts. The chain is built from TRBV6-2 or TRBV6-3 and TRBJ1-1; 7 nucleotides agree with TRBD1. With V trimmed by 4 bases and J by 0 bases, 8 bases remained unmatched. Germline CDR1 reads MNHEY; CDR2 reads SVGEGT. The CDR3 sequence is 16 residues long. The CDR3 spells CASSWDSTVMNTEAFF. The CDR3 region has the DNA TGTGCCAGCAGTTGGGACAGTACCGTCATGAACACTGAAGCTTTCTTT.

This clonotype was counted ten times or more. This chain uses TRBV14 with TRBJ1-5; the D is unclear. This CDR3 contains 17 residues. CDR1 SGHDN and CDR2 FVKESK come from the germline V gene. V was cut by 0 bases and J by 0 bases, with 12 bases left in between. The CDR3 reads CASSQDPRQDSNQPQHF. CDR3 nucleotides: TGTGCCAGCAGCCAAGACCCAAGACAAGATAGCAATCAGCCCCAGCATTTT.

This clonotype was seen at least ten times. This chain uses TRBV27 with TRBJ2-3; TRBD1 aligns across 7 bases. CDR3 length: 15 residues. J gave up 1 base and V 4 bases, and 5 bases lay outside the gene matches. Germline V gene sequence: CDR1 MNHEY, CDR2 SMNVEV (reference sequence). The CDR3 reads CASSSQGKGTDTQYF. CDR3 nucleotide sequence: TGTGCCAGCAGTTCACAGGGGAAGGGCACAGATACGCAGTATTTT.

This clonotype appeared a few times. The chain joins TRBV10-1 to TRBJ2-3; D possibly corresponds to TRBD1 (6 bases). The germline CDR1 and CDR2 sequences are WNHNN and SYGVQD (reference sequence). The V end was cut by 5 bases, the J end by 2 bases, with 14 bases between. The CDR3 length is 15 residues. CDR3 DNA sequence: TGCGCCAGCAGTTCGGGACACCCTATCACAGATACGCAGTATTTT. It yields the protein CASSSGHPITDTQYF.

This clonotype was detected only a few times. V gene TRBV27 combines with J gene TRBJ2-2; the match to TRBD1 covers 7 bases. Trimming took 6 bases from V and 4 from J; bases not matched to a gene: 5. There are 14 residues in the CDR3. Germline lookup yields CDR1 MNHEY and CDR2 SMNVEV (reference sequence). The CDR3, as DNA: TGTGCCAGCAGCGCGACAGGGAGCACCGGGGAGCTGTTTTTT. Its translation is CASSATGSTGELFF.

This clonotype was observed a handful of times. CDR3 in DNA: TGTGCCAGCAGTACCGGGGCTAGGGGTAACACTGAAGCTTTCTTT. Amino acids: CASSTGARGNTEAFF. The chain is built from TRBV6-1 and TRBJ1-1; a possible D gene is TRBD1 (5 bases). This CDR3 is 15 amino acids long. The V gene's germline CDR1 is MNHNS and CDR2 SASEGT. The germline V and J ends were trimmed by 5 bases and 2 bases, with 15 bases remaining between them.

Ten or more counts support this clonotype. The chain has TRBV27 and TRBJ1-1; 7 nucleotides line up with TRBD1. Germline CDR1 MNHEY, CDR2 SMNVEV (reference sequence). Trimming at V came to 5 bases and at J to 4 bases, leaving 4 bases not matched to a gene. The CDR3 is 13 residues long. The CDR3 DNA follows: TGTGCCAGCAGTCTACAGGGGCGCACTGAAGCTTTCTTT. This gives the protein CASSLQGRTEAFF.

This clonotype appeared many times. The CDR3 DNA sequence: TGTGCCAGCAGCCGTGGGGGCGCAGAGGAGACCCAGTACTTC. Protein product: CASSRGGAEETQYF. This sequence joins TRBV7-2 and TRBJ2-5, with D perhaps matching TRBD1 (6 bases). V lost 5 bases and J lost 5, with 15 bases in between. Germline CDR1 and CDR2: SGHTA and FQGNSA. This CDR3 is built from 14 residues. The variable domain in full, completed from reference TRBV7-2 and TRBJ2-5, reads GAGVSQSPSNKVTEKGKDVELRCDPISGHTALYWYRQSLGQGLEFLIYFQGNSAPDKSGLPSDRFSAERTGGSVSTLTIQRTQQEDSAVYLCASSRGGAEETQYFGPGTRLLVL.

The chain recombines TRBV6-2 or TRBV6-3 with TRBJ2-3, with D possibly called TRBD1 or TRBD2 (6 bases each). Trimming took off 2 bases at V and 2 bases at J, with 14 bases between the two ends. Germline CDR1 reads MNHEY; CDR2 reads SVGEGT. CDR3 length: 16 residues. The CDR3 loop is CASSYGGGRNTDTQYF. The CDR3 DNA reads TGTGCCAGCAGTTACGGAGGGGGGCGAAACACAGATACGCAGTATTTT.

This clonotype was seen a few times. A clone one base away is much larger, so this may be a read error. This rearrangement joins TRBV3-1 to TRBJ1-2; 8 positions agree with TRBD1. The CDR3 has 13 residues. Germline lookup yields CDR1 LGHDT and CDR2 YNNKEL (reference sequence). The CDR3 sequence: CATTTGANYGYAF. The CDR3 DNA sequence: TGTGCGACCACGACAGGGGCTAACTATGGCTACGCCTTC.

V and J are TRBV29-1 and TRBJ2-5, with 7 bases fitting TRBD2. CDR3 length: 12 residues. Germline V gene lookup returns CDR1 SQVTM and CDR2 ANQGSEA. V trimming: 4 bases; J trimming: 3 bases; junction bases outside the gene matches: 2. This chain's CDR3 is CSVVGGEETQYF. CDR3 DNA sequence: TGCAGCGTTGTGGGGGGGGAAGAGACCCAGTACTTC.

This clonotype has ten or more counts. The J gene is TRBJ2-5, the V gene TRBV6-1; TRBD2 aligns across 7 bases. Trimming at V came to 6 bases and at J to 7 bases, leaving 2 bases not matched to a gene. The germline CDR1 and CDR2 sequences are MNHNS and SASEGT. The CDR3 extends over 11 amino acids. CDR3 nucleotides: TGTGCCAGCAGCACGGGGGGGACCCAGTACTTC. It codes for CASSTGGTQYF.

This clonotype came up a few times. The chain is built from TRBV24-1 and TRBJ1-1, with D unclear. Germline V gene sequence: CDR1 KGHDR, CDR2 SFDVKD. V was clipped by 12 bases and J by 3 bases, with 16 bases between them. The CDR3 covers 13 residues. The CDR3 DNA follows: TGTGCCCACTTGGCGGGGTCGGACACTGAAGCTTTCTTT. It encodes CAHLAGSDTEAFF.

This clonotype was observed many times. The chain combines TRBV7-3 with TRBJ1-2; D unresolved. In germline, CDR1 is SGHTA, CDR2 FQGTGA. The CDR3 loop spans 13 amino acids. V was clipped by 5 bases and J by 0 bases, with 7 bases between them. The CDR3 loop reads CASSPNANYGYTF. CDR3 in DNA: TGTGCCAGCAGCCCGAATGCTAACTATGGCTACACCTTC.

This chain joins TRBV7-8 and TRBJ2-5, with 8 bases identical to TRBD2. The CDR3 runs 17 residues. The V segment lost 4 bases and the J segment 0 bases; nucleotides outside the gene matches: 10. In germline, CDR1 is SGHVS, CDR2 FQNEAQ. CDR3 sequence reads: CASSSRGSGGNQETQYF. Here the CDR3 DNA reads TGTGCCAGCAGCTCCCGCGGCAGCGGGGGAAACCAAGAGACCCAGTACTTC. Filled out from reference TRBV7-8 and TRBJ2-5, the complete variable domain reads GAGVSQSPRYKVAKRGQDVALRCDPISGHVSLFWYQQALGQGPEFLTYFQNEAQLDKSGLPSDRFFAERPEGSVSTLKIQRTQQEDSAVYLCASSSRGSGGNQETQYFGPGTRLLVL.

This sequence joins TRBV6-1 and TRBJ1-6, with D unclear. Germline values: CDR1 MNHNS, CDR2 SASEGT. This CDR3 is built from 12 residues. V was clipped by 6 bases and J by 11 bases, with 11 bases between them. CDR3 region: CASRKGYPPLHF. In DNA, the CDR3 is TGTGCCAGCAGAAAAGGGTATCCACCCCTCCACTTT.

This clonotype turned up a few times. The rearrangement links TRBV27 to TRBJ2-3, with 12 bases fitting TRBD2. Germline V gene lookup returns CDR1 MNHEY and CDR2 SMNVEV (reference sequence). The CDR3 has 16 residues. The junction had 6 bases not matched to a gene; V was cut back by 4 bases and J by 4 bases. The CDR3 protein is CASSSPASGGADTQYF. CDR3 DNA: TGTGCCAGCAGTTCCCCCGCTAGCGGGGGGGCAGATACGCAGTATTTT.

This clonotype was picked up many times. J is TRBJ1-4 and V is TRBV7-9; TRBD1 matches at 8 bases. Germline V lookup: CDR1 SEHNR, CDR2 FQNEAQ (reference sequence). CDR3 length: 16 amino acids. V trimming: 8 bases; J trimming: 7 bases; junction bases outside the gene matches: 15. CDR3 sequence (DNA): TGTGCCAGCCCCGGGACAGGCCCCGAAGAAGGTGAAAAACTGTTTTTT. The encoded protein is CASPGTGPEEGEKLFF.

The CDR3 protein is CASSWTVYEQYF. The CDR3 DNA reads TGTGCCAGCAGTTGGACGGTCTACGAGCAGTACTTC. The chain couples TRBV2 to TRBJ2-7, with no clear D. Germline lookup yields CDR1 SNHLY and CDR2 FYNNEI. CDR3 length: 12 amino acids. V shed 5 bases and J shed 3 bases, with 8 bases lying between them.

A few counts support this clonotype. The chain employs TRBV20-1 and TRBJ1-5; the D gene is possibly TRBD1 (5 bases). The ends were cut back, 0 bases at V and 2 bases at J, with 8 bases in the middle. The CDR3 spans 14 residues. Germline V CDR1 and CDR2: DFQATT, SNEGSKA (reference sequence). The CDR3 sequence: CSARDMGGNQPQHF. As DNA, the CDR3 is TGCAGTGCTAGAGATATGGGGGGCAATCAGCCCCAGCATTTT.